This TCR beta chain is from a study of T cells of healthy individuals. Germline CDR1 GTSNPN, CDR2 SVGIG (reference sequence). V was pared by 4 bases and J by 6 bases, with 16 bases between. The CDR3 consists of 14 residues. TCRdb itself ran the 5' RACE reads through MiXCR, one entry per CDR3 protein. The sample consists of 85,000 to 100,000 distinct CDR3 sequences, under 20% of them appearing once. The receptor was isolated from a human donor in good health. The genes are TRBV30 and TRBJ2-1; possibly TRBD1 or TRBD2 for D (5 bases each). The CDR3 is CAWTRGRGVNEQFF. The CDR3 bases are TGTGCCTGGACGAGGGGCCGAGGGGTCAATGAGCAGTTCTTC.